This TCR beta chain was profiled in a study of blood T cells in healthy people across ages (dated by TCRdb to between 2015 and 2016). Regarding the study in general: Template switching captured roughly one uniquely barcoded TCR beta cDNA molecule per two T cells in model experiments. To track age-related changes in TCR beta repertoire diversity, the study relied on deep sequencing normalized with unique cDNA molecular identifiers. The donors were divided into four age groups: young (average around 16 years), middle-aged (about 41), aged (approximately 59) and long-lived (82). To avoid experimental bias, donors of different ages were spread randomly across the sequencing lanes. Two additional independent replicas of 1 million unique cDNA reads from the same blood draw were analyzed for two donors (one aged 18 to 30 and one aged 80 or older).

On the study overall, not on this receptor specifically: There was a strong correlation between observed TCR beta diversity and the percentage of naive T cells measured by flow cytometry. Estimates of total diversity from one million sequenced T cells were regarded as lower bounds and underestimates. Observed TCR beta diversity per million T cells fell roughly linearly with age, and a significant reduction was already apparent by age around 36. Because profiling used bulk unsorted PBMCs, naive and antigen-experienced compartments could not be compared conclusively. Compared with the aged group, more naive CD4+ T cells, fewer expanded clones and increased TCR diversity were shown by the long-lived group, suggesting age selection. Because donor CMV infection status was unknown, age-related changes in expanded clonotypes were potentially confounded.

Library construction relied on 5' RACE. The sample was run on an Illumina HiSeq 2500. A second 7 to 11 cycle PCR used a sample-barcoded 5' primer and a J-beta primer mix. Each TCR beta cDNA molecule received a unique molecular identifier from a template-switch 5' adaptor carrying 12 random nucleotides. Each sample yielded at least 2.5 million CDR3-containing paired-end reads. First-strand cDNA synthesis was performed from all RNA using the Mint cDNA synthesis kit, with priming by a TRBC-specific oligonucleotide. After uracil-DNA glycosylase treatment, a first 18-cycle PCR used universal primers M1SS and BC2_uni_R on all cDNA. In the authors' own workflow: Each sample was normalized by randomly selecting 1 million high-quality reads, each carrying a distinct molecular identifier. Instead of being binned into consensus sequences, reads that shared molecular identifiers were thrown out. MiTCR, run with a Q25 quality threshold and the strictest error-elimination algorithm, handled CDR3 identification, clonotype clustering and error correction. Lower-bound total TCR beta diversity was estimated with a nonparametric unseen species model using Euler transformation. TCRdb reran the public reads through fastp at Q25 and MiXCR, keeping productive beta chains. All rows with the same CDR3 protein become a single entry with the most common DNA and genes. TCRdb, not the original authors, processed these V and J calls. Present in this sample are around 400,000 distinct CDR3 sequences, roughly half of which were seen just once. The ten largest clonotypes hold around 53% of the sample.

The V end loses 6 bases and the J end loses 4 bases, and a stretch of 19 bases separates them. The CDR3 starts with the cysteine, ends with the phenylalanine, and has 14 residues. Just the 42-base CDR3 DNA is kept, in frame starting at base 1. The germline V gene (reference sequence) specifies DFQATT as CDR1 and SNEGSKA as CDR2. Systemically healthy Caucasian individuals from Russia, 35 to 50 in total and aged roughly 6 to 100 years, were included as donors. Roughly 10 milliliters of peripheral blood were drawn from each donor into EDTA-treated Vacutainer tubes. Ficoll-Paque density-gradient centrifugation was used to isolate PBMCs, with at least 6 million obtained per sample. Trizol reagent was used to extract total RNA from PBMCs, with at least 5.5 micrograms per sample. Naive CD45RAhigh/CD27high T cell percentages were measured by flow cytometry on a PBMC aliquot from every donor. This clonotype was found many times. This clone's antigen is unknown. No base quality values were provided; no much bigger clone lies one nucleotide off.

The sequenced material came from blood. The origin of this receptor is a man aged 55 to 69 in good health. The chain was built from TRBV20-1 and TRBJ2-7; the D region is possibly TRBD1 or TRBD2, each matching across 5 bases. The DNA sequence is TGCAGTGCACCCCCCGGGGCGGGTATGTACGAGCAGTACTTC. It translates as CSAPPGAGMYEQYF.